The 31 T cell receptor beta chains below come from one sample, sequenced in a study of OX40 agonist ivuxolimab in advanced cancers. Using immunoSEQ multiplex PCR, the repertoire was profiled, and TCRdb retains in-frame clones only, with some absent. The table has 100,000 or so clones, roughly nine tenths seen once. The source was CD4+ or CD8+ T cells sorted from blood, collected in a trial of the OX40 agonist ivuxolimab. Receptor source: an adult with an advanced solid tumor such as melanoma, head and neck, liver or kidney cancer.

The chain couples TRBV5-1 to TRBJ2-5, with TRBD2 identical over 8 bases. J gave up 1 base and V 0 bases, and 5 bases lay outside the gene matches. This CDR3 region has 16 residues. Germline CDR1 reads SGHRS; CDR2 reads YFSETQ. This chain's CDR3 is CASSLDGGRRQETQYF. DNA for the CDR3: TGCGCCAGCAGCTTGGATGGCGGGAGGCGCCAAGAGACCCAGTACTTC.

The chain employs TRBV30 and TRBJ1-5, with D tentatively TRBD1 (6 bases). Germline V gene lookup returns CDR1 GTSNPN and CDR2 SVGIG (reference sequence). This CDR3 contains 14 residues. The V end lost 5 bases, the J end lost 3 bases, and 14 bases lay between the germline ends. CDR3 nucleotides: TGTGCCTGGGCCCGGGCAGGGGCCAATCAGCCCCAGCATTTT. Its protein product is CAWARAGANQPQHF.

J is TRBJ1-4 and V is TRBV2; D unclear. CDR1 is SNHLY and CDR2 is FYNNEI in the germline V gene. V dropped 5 bases and J dropped 6 bases, with 4 bases sitting between them. This CDR3 contains 11 residues. The CDR3 DNA follows: TGTGCCAGCAGTCCTTATGAAAAACTGTTTTTT. Translated, it gives CASSPYEKLFF.

J is TRBJ2-3 and V is TRBV4-2; D gene ambiguous. This CDR3 has 18 residues. Germline V gene sequence: CDR1 LGHNA, CDR2 YNFKEQ. V dropped 0 bases and J dropped 2 bases, with 18 bases sitting between them. The CDR3 region is CASSQESRPTSSTDTQYF. The CDR3 nucleotides are TGTGCCAGCAGCCAAGAGTCGAGACCCACCTCTTCCACAGATACGCAGTATTTT.

The J gene is TRBJ1-2, the V gene TRBV28; D is perhaps TRBD1 (5 bases). Germline CDR1 reads MDHEN; CDR2 reads SYDVKM. The CDR3 is made up of 14 amino acids. With 2 bases removed from V and 6 bases from J, the gap between germline ends came to 13 bases. In nucleotides, the CDR3 is TGTGCCAGCAGTTTACCTGGGGGTTCGAATGGCTACACCTTC. This encodes CASSLPGGSNGYTF.

This clone was observed a few times. The chain uses TRBV15 and TRBJ1-5; 11 bases map to TRBD1. The J segment lost 0 bases and the V segment lost 0 bases, leaving 4 bases of the junction unmatched. The CDR3 contains 18 residues. The germline V gene encodes CDR1 LNHNV and CDR2 YYDKDF (reference sequence). In DNA form, the CDR3 reads TGTGCCACCAGCAGAGATGGGACAGGGGGAACTAGCAATCAGCCCCAGCATTTT. Amino acid sequence: CATSRDGTGGTSNQPQHF. The variable domain in full, completed from reference TRBV15 and TRBJ1-5, reads DAMVIQNPRYQVTQFGKPVTLSCSQTLNHNVMYWYQQKSSQAPKLLFHYYDKDFNNEADTPDNFQSRRPNTSFCFLDIRSPGLGDTAMYLCATSRDGTGGTSNQPQHFGDGTRLSIL.

This sequence joins TRBV6-6 and TRBJ2-5; D unclear. This CDR3 comprises 15 residues. V lost 5 bases to trimming and J lost 1 base, with 14 bases between them. Germline assignment: CDR1 MNHNY and CDR2 SVGAGI (reference sequence). The CDR3 protein is CASSATTGLQETQYF. DNA of the CDR3: TGTGCCAGCAGTGCTACTACGGGTCTCCAAGAGACCCAGTACTTC.

The rearrangement joins TRBV2 to TRBJ1-2, with 7 bases aligning to TRBD1. Germline V gene sequence: CDR1 SNHLY, CDR2 FYNNEI. The CDR3 totals 12 residues. V lost 7 bases and J lost 7; bases outside the gene matches: 6. The CDR3 nucleotides are TGTGCCAGCACCCTCGACAGGGCTGGCTACACCTTC. Amino acids: CASTLDRAGYTF.

V gene TRBV7-9 combines with J gene TRBJ2-7; 7 nucleotides agree with TRBD1. Germline assignment: CDR1 SEHNR and CDR2 FQNEAQ (reference sequence). The CDR3 extends over 13 amino acids. The ends lost 5 bases at V and 5 bases at J; junction bases unmatched: 6. CDR3 in DNA: TGTGCCAGCAGCCCCTGGACAGGCAACGAGCAGTACTTC. Translated, it gives CASSPWTGNEQYF.

The V and J genes are TRBV10-3 and TRBJ1-2; no reliable D call. CDR3 length: 14 residues. Trimming shortened V by 6 bases and J by 3 bases, and 14 bases separated the two germline ends. Germline V gives CDR1 ENHRY, CDR2 SYGVKD. Here the CDR3 DNA reads TGTGCCATCAGGGAGCTTGGAGGGTACTATGGCTACACCTTC. Protein product: CAIRELGGYYGYTF.

In regard to this clone: Its ends do not fully match the called genes, so a read error is possible. V gene TRBV7-7 combines with J gene TRBJ2-2; TRBD2 matches 10 bases. The V gene's germline CDR1 is SSHAT and CDR2 FNYEAQ (reference sequence). CDR3 length: 15 amino acids. The CDR3 sequence is CASSSSGRGTGELFF. DNA of the CDR3: TGTGCTAGCAGCTCTAGCGGGAGAGGGACCGGGGAGCTGTTTTTT.

Only a few counts were recorded for this clone. The chain carries TRBV6-1 and TRBJ2-7, with TRBD1 identical over 8 bases. J gave up 5 bases and V 6 bases, and 12 bases lay outside the gene matches. Germline-derived CDR1 and CDR2 are MNHNS and SASEGT. This CDR3 has 15 residues. CDR3 DNA sequence: TGTGCCAGCAGGAGGGCAGGGGGCGTTAAAAACGAGCAGTACTTC. Translating it yields CASRRAGGVKNEQYF.

The gene calls are TRBV7-2 and TRBJ2-5, with 10 positions matching TRBD1. The CDR3 extends over 15 amino acids. Germline V gene data show CDR1 as SGHTA and CDR2 as FQGNSA. Germline trimming cut 8 bases from V and 0 bases from J; bases unmatched to any gene: 6. The CDR3 spells CASRDRGPYQETQYF. CDR3 DNA: TGTGCCAGCCGGGACAGGGGTCCGTACCAAGAGACCCAGTACTTC.

The gene calls are TRBV6-5 and TRBJ2-7, with 11 nucleotides matching TRBD1. Germline CDR1 is MNHEY and CDR2 is SVGAGI. V lost 6 bases, J lost 3 bases, and 7 bases stayed unmatched. The CDR3 is 15 residues long. CDR3 in amino acids: CASSPKGQGGYEQYF. In nucleotides, the CDR3 is TGTGCCAGCAGCCCTAAGGGACAGGGGGGCTACGAGCAGTACTTC.

This clone was detected only once. The chain joins TRBV19 to TRBJ2-2; D gene uncertain. The ends were cut back, 7 bases at V and 2 bases at J, with 14 bases in the middle. Germline CDR1 LNHDA, CDR2 SQIVND (reference sequence). The CDR3 is made up of 15 amino acids. The CDR3: CASNKRQLNTGELFF. CDR3 bases: TGTGCCAGTAATAAACGCCAGCTTAACACCGGGGAGCTGTTTTTT.

The V gene is TRBV6-6, the J gene TRBJ1-2; D unclear. V was cut by 6 bases and J by 5 bases, with 4 bases left in between. Per germline, CDR1 MNHNY and CDR2 SVGAGI (reference sequence). The length of the CDR3 is 10 residues. The CDR3 is CASRGYGYTF. CDR3 DNA: TGTGCCAGCAGGGGATATGGCTACACCTTC.

For this clone: The junction departs from germline at one end; a sequencing error may be responsible. The chain links TRBV2 to TRBJ1-1; D is ambiguous. Germline assignment: CDR1 SNHLY and CDR2 FYNNEI. The length of the CDR3 is 12 residues. The CDR3 coding sequence is TGTGCCAGCAGCGAAGAGGGAGTTACAGCTTTCTTT. As protein: CASSEEGVTAFF.

This clone was seen repeatedly, ten times or more. This chain connects TRBV13 to TRBJ1-1, with 10 nucleotides matching TRBD1. The CDR3 is 16 residues long. V was pared by 5 bases and J by 3 bases, with 9 bases of the junction left unmatched. CDR1 is PRHDT, CDR2 FYEKMQ, per germline (reference sequence). For the CDR3, the DNA is TGTGCCAGCAGCCTCGGGACAGGGGTATTTTACACTGAAGCTTTCTTT. Its translation is CASSLGTGVFYTEAFF.

The V call is TRBV11-3, the J call TRBJ2-7, with a weak D call TRBD1 (6 bases). The CDR3 is made up of 16 amino acids. Germline V gene sequence: CDR1 SGHNT, CDR2 YENEEA. Trimming stripped 0 bases from V and 6 bases from J, with 18 bases between. CDR3 DNA sequence: TGTGCCAGCAGCTTAGATCTGAGCAGGGGAAGGGGCGAGCAGTACTTC. This codes for CASSLDLSRGRGEQYF.

V is TRBV6-1 and J is TRBJ2-7; tentative D call: TRBD2 (6 bases). Trimming removed 11 bases from V and 2 bases from J, with 16 bases in between. The CDR3 loop spans 13 amino acids. Germline loops: CDR1 MNHNS, CDR2 SASEGT. Written as DNA, the CDR3 is TGTGCCGCGCATGAGGAGGGCCCCTACGAGCAGTACTTC. Translation: CAAHEEGPYEQYF.

V and J are TRBV6-1 and TRBJ2-1, with 8 bases lining up with TRBD2. The CDR3 totals 14 residues. Looked up from germline, CDR1 is MNHNS and CDR2 is SASEGT. V gave up 2 bases and J gave up 10 bases; unmatched junction bases: 7. The CDR3 region has the DNA TGTGCCAGCAGTGAAACGGGGGGGCCGTCGGAGCAGTTCTTC. It codes for CASSETGGPSEQFF.

The rearrangement uses TRBV5-8 and TRBJ2-2, with TRBD2 matching 12 bases. V lost 4 bases and J lost 6; bases outside the gene matches: 16. The germline V gene has CDR1 SGHTS and CDR2 YDEGEE. This CDR3 region has 19 residues. CDR3 region: CASSATSGGTSFRAGELFF. DNA of the CDR3: TGTGCCAGCAGCGCGACTAGCGGGGGTACCTCGTTTCGGGCCGGGGAGCTGTTTTTT.

The chain recombines TRBV5-5 with TRBJ2-2; D is possibly TRBD2 (6 bases). The CDR3 length is 14 residues. Trimming cost V 5 bases and J 3 bases, with 11 bases left between them. Germline CDR1 reads SGHKS; CDR2 reads YYEKEE (reference sequence). The CDR3 loop reads CASSWDLDTGELFF. CDR3 nucleotides: TGTGCCAGCAGTTGGGACTTAGACACCGGGGAGCTGTTTTTT.

V usage is TRBV27 and J usage is TRBJ2-7, with D perhaps given as TRBD1 or TRBD2 (5 bases each). The V gene's germline CDR1 is MNHEY and CDR2 SMNVEV (reference sequence). This CDR3 has 14 residues. The ends were cut back, 4 bases at V and 3 bases at J, with 13 bases in the middle. The CDR3 DNA is TGTGCCAGCAGTTCCGGGGCCTCGATCTACGAGCAGTACTTC. It yields the protein CASSSGASIYEQYF.

The chain joins TRBV7-2 to TRBJ1-1, with TRBD1 as a possible D gene (6 bases). V lost 0 bases and J lost 6, with 14 bases in between. From germline, CDR1 is SGHTA and CDR2 FQGNSA. The CDR3 sequence is 15 residues long. The CDR3 region is CASSLAGGTNAEAFF. CDR3 DNA: TGTGCCAGCAGCTTAGCTGGGGGGACAAATGCTGAAGCTTTCTTT.

This clone was seen once. The rearrangement uses TRBV5-1 and TRBJ2-3; 12 nucleotides align to TRBD2. This CDR3 comprises 14 residues. The germline V gene has CDR1 SGHRS and CDR2 YFSETQ. The V and J ends lost 8 bases and 7 bases, in that order; junction bases with no gene match: 8. CDR3 coding DNA: TGCGCCAGTCGACTAGCGGGAGCTTCCCATACGCAGTATTTT. This encodes CASRLAGASHTQYF.

The rearrangement links TRBV19 to TRBJ2-2; unclear D gene. The length of the CDR3 is 14 residues. Trimming shortened V by 3 bases and J by 3 bases, and 8 bases separated the two germline ends. The V gene's germline CDR1 is LNHDA and CDR2 SQIVND (reference sequence). CDR3 nucleotides: TGTGCCAGTAGTATTCCCCCCGACACCGGGGAGCTGTTTTTT. It encodes CASSIPPDTGELFF.

J is TRBJ1-3 and V is TRBV11-1; D might be TRBD1 (5 bases). Trimming shortened V by 2 bases and J by 4 bases, and 15 bases separated the two germline ends. The CDR3 contains 16 residues. Germline V gene sequence: CDR1 SGHAT, CDR2 FQDESV (reference sequence). The CDR3 reads CASSLSGAGRGNTIYF. The CDR3 DNA is TGTGCCAGCAGCTTAAGTGGGGCCGGAAGGGGAAACACCATATATTTT. The entire variable domain, with the rest obtained from reference TRBV11-1 and TRBJ1-3, is as follows: EAEVAQSPRYKITEKSQAVAFWCDPISGHATLYWYRQILGQGPELLVQFQDESVVDDSQLPKDRFSAERLKGVDSTLKIQPAELGDSAMYLCASSLSGAGRGNTIYFGEGSWLTVV.

This chain uses TRBV13 with TRBJ1-2; D perhaps matches TRBD1 (5 bases). Trimming shortened V by 0 bases and J by 2 bases, and 13 bases separated the two germline ends. The CDR3 extends over 16 amino acids. The germline gives CDR1 PRHDT, CDR2 FYEKMQ (reference sequence). The CDR3 spells CASSLGRGRRNYGYTF. Written as DNA, the CDR3 is TGTGCCAGCAGCTTAGGCCGGGGCCGGCGAAACTATGGCTACACCTTC.

This sequence joins TRBV19 and TRBJ1-4; D is uncertain. Trimming took off 5 bases at V and 0 bases at J, with 7 bases between the two ends. Germline V gene data show CDR1 as LNHDA and CDR2 as SQIVND (reference sequence). The CDR3 has 14 residues. The CDR3: CASSPSATNEKLFF. In DNA, the CDR3 is TGTGCCAGTAGTCCCAGTGCAACTAATGAAAAACTGTTTTTT.

The chain links TRBV6-1 to TRBJ1-5, with D perhaps matching TRBD1 (5 bases). The CDR3 extends over 15 amino acids. Trimming cost V 2 bases and J 8 bases, with 16 bases left between them. Germline V CDR1 and CDR2: MNHNS, SASEGT. This CDR3 reads CASSEFGTATEPQHF. The CDR3 region has the DNA TGTGCCAGCAGTGAATTCGGGACCGCCACCGAGCCCCAGCATTTT.